This TCR beta chain emerged from a study of blood T cell repertoires in COVID-19. This clone showed up just a few times. Trimming took off 1 base at V and 4 bases at J, with 8 bases between the two ends. CDR1 and CDR2 from the germline V gene are SGHRS and YFSETQ. CDR3 size: 14 residues. This table comes from immunoSEQ multiplex PCR, and its TCRdb copy is limited to in-frame clones, with some not included. The sample has about 170,000 clones; 83% are singletons. The material sequenced was PBMCs or T cells enriched from blood (not recorded which). The chain joins TRBV5-1 to TRBJ2-2; D possibly corresponds to TRBD1 (5 bases). This receptor was identified in a woman between 45 and 60 years old who had recovered from COVID-19. The CDR3 sequence: CASSLSGITGELFF. In nucleotides, the CDR3 is TGCGCCAGCAGCTTGTCAGGGATCACCGGGGAGCTGTTTTTT.